What follows are 27 T cell receptor beta chains derived from one specimen sequenced in a study of cytomegalovirus exposure and HLA in healthy donors. The PCR employed 60 Vbeta primers together with 13 Jbeta primers. Assay: immunoSEQ multiplex PCR; the TCRdb copy retains only in-frame clones and omits some. The table has 100,000 to 120,000 clones, approximately 80% seen once. The sequenced sample was PBMCs. These receptors originate from a male donor in good health and CMV-seronegative.

This rearrangement joins TRBV5-4 to TRBJ2-5; the match to TRBD1 covers 7 bases. The CDR3 covers 13 residues. The junction had 2 bases not matched to a gene; V was cut back by 3 bases and J by 3 bases. The germline V gene encodes CDR1 SGHNT and CDR2 YYREEE (reference sequence). Written as DNA, the CDR3 is TGTGCCAGCAGCTCAGGGGGAGAAGAGACCCAGTACTTC. It specifies CASSSGGEETQYF.

The chain uses TRBV4-1 and TRBJ1-2, with TRBD1 matching over 7 bases. Germline values: CDR1 MGHRA, CDR2 YSYEKL. This CDR3 spans 15 amino acids. V lost 0 bases, J lost 8 bases, and 9 bases stayed unmatched. The CDR3 region has the DNA TGCGCCAGCAGCCAAGATCCGACAGGGCTAACGGGCTACACCTTC. It translates to CASSQDPTGLTGYTF.

The chain has TRBV28 and TRBJ2-2; TRBD2 aligns across 12 bases. The CDR3 covers 14 residues. Germline V CDR1 and CDR2: MDHEN, SYDVKM. Germline trimming cut 6 bases from V and 6 bases from J; bases unmatched to any gene: 2. The CDR3, as DNA: TGTGCCAGCAGACGACTAGCGGGAGCCGGGGAGCTGTTTTTT. This translates into CASRRLAGAGELFF. The full variable domain, its missing parts supplied by reference TRBV28 and TRBJ2-2, is DVKVTQSSRYLVKRTGEKVFLECVQDMDHENMFWYRQDPGLGLRLIYFSYDVKMKEKGDIPEGYSVSREKKERFSLILESASTNQTSMYLCASRRLAGAGELFFGEGSRLTVL.

This chain connects TRBV6-6 to TRBJ2-3, with D uncertain. The CDR3 loop spans 14 amino acids. Germline V CDR1 and CDR2: MNHNY, SVGAGI (reference sequence). V was shortened by 11 bases and J by 4 bases, with 19 bases between the two germline ends. CDR3 DNA sequence: TGTGCCGGCCAAAAAAGTTTCGGGTCAGATACGCAGTATTTT. Its translation: CAGQKSFGSDTQYF.

For this clone: One end of the junction varies from germline; a read error may be responsible. The rearrangement links TRBV7-9 to TRBJ2-3; 10 nucleotides agree with TRBD2. Germline lookup yields CDR1 SEHNR and CDR2 FQNEAQ (reference sequence). The CDR3 covers 17 residues. In nucleotides, the CDR3 is TGCGCCAGCAGCCAAGAAAAAGCGGGAGGGCCTCGGGATACGCAGTATTTT. Translation: CASSQEKAGGPRDTQYF.

CDR3 nucleotide sequence: TGTGCCAGCAGTTTATTGGGACAGGGGGCGTTTCAGCCCCAGCATTTT. This sequence encodes CASSLLGQGAFQPQHF. The chain has TRBV28 and TRBJ1-5, with 12 nucleotides matching TRBD1. V trimming: 1 base; J trimming: 6 bases; junction bases outside the gene matches: 4. The CDR3 is made up of 16 amino acids. Germline V CDR1 and CDR2: MDHEN, SYDVKM.

The V and J genes are TRBV27 and TRBJ1-5, with 7 bases that match TRBD1. The germline V gene encodes CDR1 MNHEY and CDR2 SMNVEV (reference sequence). The CDR3 is made up of 14 amino acids. Trimming at V came to 9 bases and at J to 6 bases, leaving 11 bases not matched to a gene. CDR3 nucleotides: TGTGCCAGTGGAAACAGGGGCTCGGGTCAGCCCCAGCATTTT. It specifies CASGNRGSGQPQHF.

The chain employs TRBV16 and TRBJ1-1, with D unresolved. Germline V gene sequence: CDR1 KGHSY, CDR2 FQNENV. Trimming stripped 4 bases from V and 2 bases from J, with 14 bases between. The CDR3 has 15 residues. The CDR3 here is CASSPTWRENTEAFF. The CDR3 DNA reads as TGTGCCAGCAGCCCCACCTGGCGGGAAAACACTGAAGCTTTCTTT. The full variable domain, its missing parts supplied by reference TRBV16 and TRBJ1-1, is GEEVAQTPKHLVRGEGQKAKLYCAPIKGHSYVFWYQQVLKNEFKFLISFQNENVFDETGMPKERFSAKCLPNSPCSLEIQATKLEDSAVYFCASSPTWRENTEAFFGQGTRLTVV.

V gene TRBV19 combines with J gene TRBJ2-2; no clear D gene. Germline V gives CDR1 LNHDA, CDR2 SQIVND (reference sequence). V lost 3 bases to trimming and J lost 6 bases, with 11 bases between them. The CDR3 totals 14 residues. CDR3 residues: CASSMDQVPGELFF. The CDR3 nucleotides read TGTGCCAGTAGTATGGATCAGGTCCCCGGGGAGCTGTTTTTT.

This clone appeared once. V gene TRBV21-1 combines with J gene TRBJ2-7; TRBD2, the D gene given by the table, was not confirmed from the DNA. TRBV21-1 is given as a pseudogene. The CDR3 is made up of 16 amino acids. This CDR3 reads CASSKRPTERTYEQYF. CDR3 sequence (DNA): TGTGCCAGCAGCAAAAGACCAACCGAGCGAACCTACGAGCAGTACTTC.

The genes are TRBV27 and TRBJ1-2; TRBD1 is a possible D gene (5 bases). CDR3 length: 14 amino acids. V was trimmed by 3 bases and J by 1 base, leaving 9 bases between them. Germline V gene lookup returns CDR1 MNHEY and CDR2 SMNVEV (reference sequence). CDR3 DNA: TGTGCCAGCAGTTTGACAGAGAATAACTATGGCTACACCTTC. Residues: CASSLTENNYGYTF.

This clone was seen only a few times. The chain employs TRBV5-6 and TRBJ2-2; no firm D call. CDR3 length equals 13 residues. CDR1 and CDR2 (germline): SGHDT, YYEEEE. Trimming stripped 3 bases from V and 1 base from J, with 4 bases between. The CDR3 reads CASSSGNTGELFF. In DNA form, the CDR3 reads TGTGCCAGCAGCTCGGGGAACACCGGGGAGCTGTTTTTT. The whole variable domain, remainder taken from reference TRBV5-6 and TRBJ2-2, is DAGVTQSPTHLIKTRGQQVTLRCSPKSGHDTVSWYQQALGQGPQFIFQYYEEEERQRGNFPDRFSGHQFPNYSSELNVNALLLGDSALYLCASSSGNTGELFFGEGSRLTVL.

This chain joins TRBV2 and TRBJ2-6; 9 positions agree with TRBD1. This CDR3 has 19 amino acids. Germline V gene sequence: CDR1 SNHLY, CDR2 FYNNEI. V trimming: 5 bases; J trimming: 0 bases; junction bases outside the gene matches: 11. DNA of the CDR3: TGTGCCAGCAGTCCTAATTGGACAGGGGTCCTCTCTGGGGCCAACGTCCTGACTTTC. Amino acids: CASSPNWTGVLSGANVLTF.

The chain couples TRBV28 to TRBJ2-7; perhaps TRBD1 as D (5 bases). V lost 3 bases to trimming and J lost 2 bases, with 11 bases between them. Germline CDR1 MDHEN, CDR2 SYDVKM. The CDR3 covers 14 residues. The CDR3 region is CASSFRTNPYEQYF. For the CDR3, the DNA is TGTGCCAGCAGTTTCAGGACAAACCCCTACGAGCAGTACTTC. Variable domain in full (rest from reference TRBV28 and TRBJ2-7): DVKVTQSSRYLVKRTGEKVFLECVQDMDHENMFWYRQDPGLGLRLIYFSYDVKMKEKGDIPEGYSVSREKKERFSLILESASTNQTSMYLCASSFRTNPYEQYFGPGTRLTVT.

The genes are TRBV5-1 and TRBJ2-3; 13 bases are a match to TRBD2. The V segment lost 0 bases and the J segment 4 bases; nucleotides outside the gene matches: 2. The CDR3 length is 16 residues. Germline V gives CDR1 SGHRS, CDR2 YFSETQ. CDR3 region: CASSLVGLAGADTQYF. CDR3 nucleotides: TGCGCCAGCAGCTTGGTCGGACTAGCGGGAGCAGATACGCAGTATTTT.

The chain carries TRBV29-1 and TRBJ2-3; 10 bases are a match to TRBD2. Germline V lookup: CDR1 SQVTM, CDR2 ANQGSEA. Trimming took 3 bases from V and 5 from J; bases not matched to a gene: 5. This CDR3 is 14 amino acids long. CDR3 DNA: TGCAGCGTTGATTCTAGCGGGAGCGGAGATACGCAGTATTTT. Protein product: CSVDSSGSGDTQYF.

A few counts support this clone. The V gene is TRBV11-3, the J gene TRBJ1-1; tentatively, D is TRBD1 (5 bases). This CDR3 contains 14 residues. The V end was cut by 4 bases, the J end by 1 base, with 10 bases between. Germline lookup yields CDR1 SGHNT and CDR2 YENEEA. Here the CDR3 DNA reads TGTGCCAGCAGCTCCCTGGACACGAACACTGAAGCTTTCTTT. Amino acid sequence: CASSSLDTNTEAFF. Combining the CDR3 with reference TRBV11-3 and TRBJ1-1 gives the whole variable domain EAGVVQSPRYKIIEKKQPVAFWCNPISGHNTLYWYLQNLGQGPELLIRYENEEAVDDSQLPKDRFSAERLKGVDSTLKIQPAELGDSAVYLCASSSLDTNTEAFFGQGTRLTVV.

The V call is TRBV2, the J call TRBJ2-3, with 12 bases that match TRBD2. V was pared by 6 bases and J by 2 bases, with 6 bases of the junction left unmatched. Germline lookup yields CDR1 SNHLY and CDR2 FYNNEI. The CDR3 is made up of 16 amino acids. CDR3 loop: CASREGTSGYTDTQYF. DNA for the CDR3: TGTGCCAGCAGGGAGGGGACTAGCGGGTACACAGATACGCAGTATTTT.

CDR3 amino acids: CASSLGGGSNQPQHF. The CDR3 coding sequence is TGTGCCAGCAGCTTAGGGGGGGGATCGAACCAGCCCCAGCATTTT. The V gene is TRBV7-3, the J gene TRBJ1-5; weak D call: TRBD1 (5 bases). Germline CDR1 reads SGHTA; CDR2 reads FQGTGA. This CDR3 contains 15 residues. V was pared by 2 bases and J by 7 bases, with 15 bases between.

The chain uses TRBV6-5 and TRBJ2-2, with 11 positions matching TRBD2. J lost 2 bases, V lost 6 bases, and 2 bases had no gene match. The CDR3 has 15 residues. Germline V gene lookup returns CDR1 MNHEY and CDR2 SVGAGI. The chain's CDR3 is CASRTSGTNTGELFF. For the CDR3, the DNA is TGTGCCAGCAGGACTAGCGGGACTAACACCGGGGAGCTGTTTTTT.

The CDR3 is CASSPGQDGELFF. The CDR3 DNA is TGTGCCAGCAGCCCCGGACAGGACGGGGAGCTGTTTTTT. The chain is built from TRBV7-3 and TRBJ2-2; 7 bases align to TRBD1. The length of the CDR3 is 13 residues. Per germline, CDR1 SGHTA and CDR2 FQGTGA. V gave up 5 bases and J gave up 7 bases; unmatched junction bases: 4.

This chain links TRBV30 with TRBJ2-2; no firm D call. The V gene's germline CDR1 is GTSNPN and CDR2 SVGIG (reference sequence). V dropped 3 bases and J dropped 3 bases, with 14 bases sitting between them. CDR3 length: 15 amino acids. CDR3 protein: CAWRSPVVDTGELFF. The CDR3 coding sequence is TGTGCCTGGAGATCCCCCGTTGTTGACACCGGGGAGCTGTTTTTT.

Worth noting for this clone: The CDR3 ends on some other residue instead of the conserved phenylalanine or tryptophan, so this is likely a read error. This chain connects TRBV19 to TRBJ2-7, with 11 bases lining up with TRBD2. Trimming cost V 6 bases and J 3 bases; bases outside gene matches: 10. Germline loops: CDR1 LNHDA, CDR2 SQIVND (reference sequence). The CDR3 is 16 residues long. The CDR3 region is CASRSGTSGEDYEQYL. For the CDR3, the DNA is TGTGCCAGTAGGAGTGGGACTAGCGGAGAAGACTACGAGCAGTACCTC.

This clone was counted between two and nine times. The rearrangement uses TRBV7-3 and TRBJ2-7; 9 bases are a match to TRBD2. With 5 bases clipped from V and 4 bases from J, the junction kept 9 bases outside the gene matches. Germline V CDR1 and CDR2: SGHTA, FQGTGA. The CDR3 is 15 residues long. The CDR3 coding sequence is TGTGCCAGCAGCCCCTCTAGCGGGATAGGGTACGAGCAGTACTTC. It translates to CASSPSSGIGYEQYF.

Only a few counts were recorded for this clone. The chain recombines TRBV5-8 with TRBJ2-7; 7 positions agree with TRBD1. V shed 0 bases, J shed 3 bases, and the junction held 3 bases outside the gene matches. Germline loops: CDR1 SGHTS, CDR2 YDEGEE. The CDR3 has 14 residues. The CDR3 spells CASSLVWTGYEQYF. As DNA, the CDR3 is TGTGCCAGCAGCTTGGTTTGGACAGGCTACGAGCAGTACTTC.

V is TRBV28 and J is TRBJ2-2; no clear D. CDR1 MDHEN and CDR2 SYDVKM come from the germline V gene. V dropped 3 bases and J dropped 5 bases, with 4 bases sitting between them. CDR3 length equals 12 residues. CDR3 DNA sequence: TGTGCCAGCAGTTTGCGGACCGGGGAGCTGTTTTTT. Protein: CASSLRTGELFF.

The CDR3 DNA sequence: TGCAGCGTTTTCCCGGGAGAGGGATCTGGGGCCAACGTCCTGACTTTC. It specifies CSVFPGEGSGANVLTF. The rearrangement links TRBV29-1 to TRBJ2-6, with TRBD2 as a possible D gene (6 bases). The germline V and J ends were trimmed by 5 bases and 1 base, with 15 bases remaining between them. The CDR3 runs to 16 residues. The V gene's germline CDR1 is SQVTM and CDR2 ANQGSEA.